The source of this T cell receptor beta chain is a study of blood T cell repertoires in COVID-19. Here immunoSEQ multiplex PCR was the method, and the copy in TCRdb shows in-frame clones only, minus some. Of over 140,000 clones listed, about 80% are singletons. Ages ranged from roughly 18 to 100 years, with residence in around 24 US areas. Sequenced: PBMCs or T cells enriched from blood (not recorded which). The clonotype comes from a woman aged 45-65 years who had recovered from COVID-19.

Here the CDR3 reads CASSQDPYSHNEQFF. Here the CDR3 DNA reads TGTGCCAGCAGCCAAGACCCGTACAGTCACAATGAGCAGTTCTTC. The chain uses TRBV3-1 (or the pseudogene TRBV3-2) and TRBJ2-1; no reliable D call. The CDR3 runs 15 residues. The ends were cut back, 0 bases at V and 5 bases at J, with 11 bases in the middle. Germline values: CDR1 LGHDT, CDR2 YNNKEL (reference sequence).